The 6 T cell receptor beta chains given below trace back to one sample, sequenced in a study of blood T cells in healthy people across ages. Alongside a J-beta primer mix, a sample-barcoded 5' primer served in a second PCR lasting about 7 to 12 cycles. TCRdb processed the 5' RACE reads anew with MiXCR; each CDR3 protein has one entry. This table has around 800,000 distinct CDR3 sequences, around 62% appearing once. The sequenced sample consisted of blood. Every receptor here comes from a man younger than 40 in good health.

This chain connects TRBV3-1 to TRBJ2-1; D is possibly TRBD1 (6 bases). Germline V lookup: CDR1 LGHDT, CDR2 YNNKEL (reference sequence). The CDR3 sequence is 15 residues long. Trimming removed 5 bases at V and 7 bases at J, with 18 bases between. The CDR3 DNA reads as TGTGCCAGCAGCTCGTCCGGGACATTGGAAAATGAGCAGTTCTTC. Amino acids: CASSSSGTLENEQFF.

The chain joins TRBV2 to TRBJ2-4; D is undetermined. The end of the DNA aligns better with TRBJ2-5, so the J call may be wrong. CDR1 SNHLY and CDR2 FYNNEI come from the germline V gene. The CDR3 covers 11 residues. CDR3: CASSELQTQYF. The CDR3 DNA is TGTGCCAGCAGTGAATTGCAGACCCAGTACTTC.

The chain joins TRBV7-9 to TRBJ2-1; tentative D call: TRBD1 (6 bases). This CDR3 spans 15 amino acids. V was shortened by 5 bases and J by 0 bases, with 11 bases between the two germline ends. Germline CDR1 and CDR2: SEHNR and FQNEAQ (reference sequence). The DNA for the CDR3 is TGTGCCAGCAGCCACAGGGAAGGCTCCTACAATGAGCAGTTCTTC. As protein: CASSHREGSYNEQFF.

The CDR3 sequence is CSALGVTDTQYF. The DNA for the CDR3 is TGCAGTGCCTTAGGTGTTACAGATACGCAGTATTTT. V and J are TRBV20-1 and TRBJ2-3; D is uncertain. Deletions cut 6 bases from V and 3 bases from J, with 10 bases between. The CDR3 extends over 12 amino acids. Germline CDR1 is DFQATT and CDR2 is SNEGSKA (reference sequence).

The gene calls are TRBV7-2 and TRBJ2-3; TRBD2 is a possible D gene (6 bases). This CDR3 spans 14 amino acids. In germline, CDR1 is SGHTA, CDR2 FQGNSA. V lost 5 bases, J lost 4 bases, and 13 bases lay in between. CDR3 DNA sequence: TGTGCCAGCAGCAGCCAAAGCGGGTCAGATACGCAGTATTTT. Translated, it gives CASSSQSGSDTQYF.

This chain links TRBV30 with TRBJ2-7; TRBD1 matches 11 bases. Germline V gives CDR1 GTSNPN, CDR2 SVGIG (reference sequence). After removal of 1 base from V and 4 bases from J, the junction contained 3 bases not matched to a gene. This CDR3 has 14 amino acids. CDR3 region: CAWSGDRGFYEQYF. CDR3 in DNA: TGTGCCTGGAGTGGGGACAGGGGGTTTTACGAGCAGTACTTC.